This is a list of T cell receptor beta chains from one sample in a study of T cells in Graves' hyperthyroidism and ophthalmopathy. MiXCR was run by TCRdb on the multiplex PCR reads, yielding one entry per CDR3 protein. Here the sample spans a few hundred thousand distinct CDR3 sequences, around 15% being singletons. The sequenced sample was blood. These receptors were collected from a woman aged 40 to 50 with Graves' ophthalmopathy. CDR3s include the opening cysteine and the closing phenylalanine or tryptophan. Each record gives: clone size, CDR3 length, V gene, D gene, J gene, CDR3 DNA, CDR3 protein. A D gene is named only where the DNA matches it firmly. Expanded clones are given a class, and other clones once, few, many or no size at all.

clone_size: many; cdr3_length: 17; v_call: TRBV3-1; d_call: TRBD2; j_call: TRBJ2-1; cdr3_nt: TGTGCCAGCAGCCAAGATCGGGATAGCGGGAGACTTGGGGAGCAGTTCTTC; cdr3_aa: CASSQDRDSGRLGEQFF
clone_size: many; cdr3_length: 16; v_call: TRBV5-1; d_call: .; j_call: TRBJ2-1; cdr3_nt: TGCGCCAGCAGCTACATAGGAGGGGTCTCCTACAATGAGCAGTTCTTC; cdr3_aa: CASSYIGGVSYNEQFF
clone_size: .; cdr3_length: 13; v_call: TRBV5-1; d_call: .; j_call: TRBJ2-7; cdr3_nt: TGCGCCAGCACAACAGGGAGTTCCCACGAGCAGTACTTC; cdr3_aa: CASTTGSSHEQYF
clone_size: many; cdr3_length: 15; v_call: TRBV28; d_call: TRBD2; j_call: TRBJ2-1; cdr3_nt: TGTGCCAGCAGTTTAGCGGGAGGTGGGTCCAATGAGCAGTTCTTC; cdr3_aa: CASSLAGGGSNEQFF
clone_size: once; cdr3_length: 14; v_call: TRBV11-2; d_call: .; j_call: TRBJ2-7; cdr3_nt: TGCGCCAGCAGCTTAGGCGCCGTCCCCGGAGGGCAGTACTTC; cdr3_aa: CASSLGAVPGGQYF
clone_size: .; cdr3_length: 16; v_call: TRBV12-3/TRBV12-4; d_call: .; j_call: TRBJ2-5; cdr3_nt: TGTGCCAGCATGTCCTCATCGAACAGGGTGACGGAGACCCAGTACTTC; cdr3_aa: CASMSSSNRVTETQYF
clone_size: .; cdr3_length: 14; v_call: TRBV6-1; d_call: .; j_call: TRBJ2-7; cdr3_nt: TGTGCCAGCAGTGAACCGGGGGCGAGGATAGAGCAGTACTTC; cdr3_aa: CASSEPGARIEQYF
clone_size: .; cdr3_length: 13; v_call: TRBV27; d_call: .; j_call: TRBJ2-7; cdr3_nt: TGTGCCAGTGGTTCGGGGGAGGCCTACGAGCAGTACTTC; cdr3_aa: CASGSGEAYEQYF
clone_size: many; cdr3_length: 14; v_call: TRBV13; d_call: TRBD1; j_call: TRBJ1-6; cdr3_nt: TGTGCCAGCAGACCTACAGGGGGCAGTTCACCCCTCCACTTT; cdr3_aa: CASRPTGGSSPLHF
clone_size: .; cdr3_length: 15; v_call: TRBV29-1; d_call: TRBD1; j_call: TRBJ2-7; cdr3_nt: TGCAGCGTCGCCATTACCGGGACAGGGTACTACGAGCAGTACTTC; cdr3_aa: CSVAITGTGYYEQYF
clone_size: few; cdr3_length: 16; v_call: TRBV19; d_call: TRBD1; j_call: TRBJ1-1; cdr3_nt: TGTGCCAGTAGATCCGGGACAGGGGGGGTGAACACTGAAGCTTTCTTT; cdr3_aa: CASRSGTGGVNTEAFF
clone_size: few; cdr3_length: 15; v_call: TRBV6-1; d_call: TRBD2; j_call: TRBJ2-1; cdr3_nt: TGTGCCAGCACCCACTCTAGCGGGGGGTACAATGAGCAGTTCTTC; cdr3_aa: CASTHSSGGYNEQFF
clone_size: few; cdr3_length: 17; v_call: TRBV5-1; d_call: TRBD2; j_call: TRBJ2-5; cdr3_nt: TGCGCCAGCAGCCCCGAAACTGGCGGGAGTCTCGGAGAGACCCAGTACTTC; cdr3_aa: CASSPETGGSLGETQYF
clone_size: many; cdr3_length: 13; v_call: TRBV2; d_call: .; j_call: TRBJ1-1; cdr3_nt: TGTGCCAGCAGTGGACAGGTCGGCACTGAAGCTTTCTTT; cdr3_aa: CASSGQVGTEAFF
clone_size: few; cdr3_length: 13; v_call: TRBV7-3; d_call: .; j_call: TRBJ2-5; cdr3_nt: TGTGCCAGCAGCTTCAACCTGGGTCAGACCCAGTACTTC; cdr3_aa: CASSFNLGQTQYF
clone_size: many; cdr3_length: 16; v_call: TRBV4-2; d_call: TRBD2; j_call: TRBJ2-3; cdr3_nt: TGTGCCAGCAGCCAAGATCTAGCGGGGGGCACAGATACGCAGTATTTT; cdr3_aa: CASSQDLAGGTDTQYF
clone_size: few; cdr3_length: 17; v_call: TRBV5-8; d_call: .; j_call: TRBJ1-4; cdr3_nt: TGTGCCAGCAGCTTGCCGCGGGCGTCGGACACTAATGAAAAACTGTTTTTT; cdr3_aa: CASSLPRASDTNEKLFF
clone_size: many; cdr3_length: 14; v_call: TRBV2; d_call: TRBD1; j_call: TRBJ1-6; cdr3_nt: TGTGCCAGCAGCGGACAGGGCGGCAATTCACCCCTCCACTTT; cdr3_aa: CASSGQGGNSPLHF
clone_size: many; cdr3_length: 12; v_call: TRBV12-3/TRBV12-4; d_call: .; j_call: TRBJ2-5; cdr3_nt: TGTGCCAGCAGTTCCGTCCGGGAGACCCAGTACTTC; cdr3_aa: CASSSVRETQYF
clone_size: many; cdr3_length: 15; v_call: TRBV7-9; d_call: .; j_call: TRBJ2-1; cdr3_nt: TGTGCCAGCAACCCAGGGATCGGGGCCTACAATGAGCAGTTCTTC; cdr3_aa: CASNPGIGAYNEQFF
clone_size: many; cdr3_length: 14; v_call: TRBV12-3/TRBV12-4; d_call: TRBD1; j_call: TRBJ2-5; cdr3_nt: TGTGCCAGCACCTGGACAGGGGGTCAAGAGACCCAGTACTTC; cdr3_aa: CASTWTGGQETQYF
clone_size: many; cdr3_length: 13; v_call: TRBV2; d_call: .; j_call: TRBJ2-7; cdr3_nt: TGTGCCAGCAAAGGGACCTCTTTGGGCGAGCAGTACTTC; cdr3_aa: CASKGTSLGEQYF